A selection of T cell receptor beta chains follows, all from one sample in a study of T cells in Graves' hyperthyroidism and ophthalmopathy. A single record per CDR3 protein comes from TCRdb applying MiXCR to the multiplex PCR reads. The table includes 650,000 to 700,000 distinct CDR3 sequences, roughly a sixth detected once. The sequenced sample was blood. The receptor set was obtained from a man aged 50-59 years with Graves' hyperthyroidism. The CDR3 runs from the conserved cysteine through the conserved F or W. D genes are given only for firm matches. Clone size, where shown, is once, few, many, or a class for clones that have expanded.

J: TRBJ2-1
length: 15
V: TRBV29-1
size: many
D: .
CDR3: CSVDGDGIKYNEQFF
DNA: TGCAGCGTTGATGGGGACGGGATTAAGTACAATGAGCAGTTCTTC

J: TRBJ1-2
length: 13
V: TRBV12-3/TRBV12-4
size: many
D: .
CDR3: CASSFYTNYGYTF
DNA: TGTGCCAGCAGTTTCTACACCAACTATGGCTACACCTTC

J: TRBJ2-7
length: 15
V: TRBV27
size: few
D: .
CDR3: CASSLFRVGGYEQYF
DNA: TGTGCCAGCAGTTTATTCAGGGTAGGGGGCTACGAGCAGTACTTC

J: TRBJ2-7
length: 14
V: TRBV12-3/TRBV12-4
size: many
D: TRBD2
CDR3: CASSPSGRRYEQYF
DNA: TGTGCCAGCAGCCCTAGCGGGAGGAGGTACGAGCAGTACTTC

J: TRBJ2-6
length: 17
V: TRBV29-1
size: many
D: TRBD2
CDR3: CSALGLAVNSGANVLTF
DNA: TGCAGCGCCCTAGGACTAGCGGTTAACTCTGGGGCCAACGTCCTGACTTTC

J: TRBJ2-3
length: 14
V: TRBV20-1
size: few
D: .
CDR3: CSARVATGEDTQYF
DNA: TGCAGTGCTAGGGTCGCGACCGGGGAAGATACGCAGTATTTT

J: TRBJ2-3
length: 16
V: TRBV2
size: many
D: TRBD2
CDR3: CASSEERTSGPDTQYF
DNA: TGTGCCAGCAGTGAAGAAAGGACTAGCGGGCCGGATACGCAGTATTTT

J: TRBJ2-7
length: 12
V: TRBV20-1
size: once
D: TRBD2
CDR3: CRVPAGMDEQYF
DNA: TGCAGGGTACCAGCGGGAATGGACGAGCAGTACTTC

J: TRBJ1-2
length: 13
V: TRBV28
size: few
D: TRBD1
CDR3: CASSRQGVYGYTF
DNA: TGTGCCAGCAGCCGACAGGGTGTCTATGGCTACACCTTC

J: TRBJ1-2
length: 18
V: TRBV7-2
size: many
D: .
CDR3: CASSLPDGRRRKGVGYTF
DNA: TGTGCCAGCAGCTTACCTGATGGGAGGCGCAGAAAGGGAGTTGGCTACACCTTC

J: TRBJ2-5
length: 15
V: TRBV7-8
size: many
D: .
CDR3: CASSLRAGLQETQYF
DNA: TGTGCCAGCAGCTTAAGGGCGGGGTTACAAGAGACCCAGTACTTC

J: TRBJ1-1
length: 15
V: TRBV6-1
size: many
D: .
CDR3: CASSEAGSGNTEAFF
DNA: TGTGCCAGCAGTGAAGCGGGGTCAGGGAACACTGAAGCTTTCTTT

J: TRBJ2-3
length: 15
V: TRBV10-3
size: many
D: TRBD2
CDR3: CAISREGIGTDTQYF
DNA: TGTGCCATCTCAAGGGAGGGTATCGGCACAGATACGCAGTATTTT

J: TRBJ2-3
length: 12
V: TRBV7-2
size: few
D: .
CDR3: CASSSEPPTQYF
DNA: TGTGCCAGCAGCTCCGAACCGCCTACGCAGTATTTT

J: TRBJ1-1
length: 16
V: TRBV28
size: many
D: TRBD1
CDR3: CASSSGGLSMNTEAFF
DNA: TGTGCCAGCAGTTCAGGGGGGCTTTCTATGAACACTGAAGCTTTCTTT

J: TRBJ2-1
length: 15
V: TRBV20-1
size: .
D: .
CDR3: CSAGPLTIAVNEQFF
DNA: TGCAGTGCTGGGCCTCTCACGATCGCTGTAAATGAGCAGTTCTTC

J: TRBJ2-2
length: 14
V: TRBV10-2
size: few
D: TRBD2
CDR3: CASSVLAGSGELFF
DNA: TGCGCCAGCTCTGTTCTAGCGGGATCCGGGGAGCTGTTTTTT

J: TRBJ2-1
length: 15
V: TRBV4-1
size: few
D: .
CDR3: CASSQERRETNEQFF
DNA: TGCGCCAGCAGCCAGGAGCGGCGAGAGACGAATGAGCAGTTCTTC

J: TRBJ1-1
length: 13
V: TRBV25-1
size: many
D: .
CDR3: CASSELEGTEAFF
DNA: TGTGCCAGCAGTGAATTGGAGGGTACTGAAGCTTTCTTT

J: TRBJ2-7
length: 15
V: TRBV12-3/TRBV12-4
size: many
D: .
CDR3: CASSPGGDSSYEQYF
DNA: TGTGCCAGCAGTCCCGGAGGGGACAGTTCCTACGAGCAGTACTTC

J: TRBJ2-5
length: 16
V: TRBV2
size: many
D: TRBD2
CDR3: CASSEEIAGLLETQYF
DNA: TGTGCCAGCAGTGAAGAAATAGCGGGTTTATTAGAGACCCAGTACTTC

J: TRBJ1-1
length: 13
V: TRBV18
size: many
D: .
CDR3: CASSPPRNTEAFF
DNA: TGTGCCAGCTCACCACCTCGGAACACTGAAGCTTTCTTT

J: TRBJ2-7
length: 17
V: TRBV14
size: many
D: TRBD1
CDR3: CASSQIPFRTGGHEQYF
DNA: TGTGCCAGCAGCCAAATCCCATTTCGGACAGGGGGCCACGAGCAGTACTTC

J: TRBJ2-7
length: 14
V: TRBV7-6
size: .
D: TRBD2
CDR3: CASSPTSGIYEQYF
DNA: TGTGCCAGCAGCCCGACTAGCGGGATCTACGAGCAGTACTTC